This entry lists 9 T cell receptor beta chains sequenced from one sample in a study of T cell responses to AZD1222 COVID-19 vaccine. Measured with immunoSEQ multiplex PCR; TCRdb has only the in-frame clones, and not every one. The sample consists of some 120,000 clones, around 87% of them appearing once. The input for sequencing was peripheral blood, taken on day 0 of AZD1222 vaccination. These receptors were obtained from an adult in good health.

This chain connects TRBV12-3 or TRBV12-4 to TRBJ2-5; D perhaps matches TRBD2 (5 bases). The CDR3 extends over 13 amino acids. V shed 6 bases and J shed 4 bases, with 12 bases lying between them. CDR3 DNA: TGTGCCAGCAGGACTATTGGACGAGAGACCCAGTACTTC. Protein product: CASRTIGRETQYF.

CDR3 bases: TGTGCCAGCAGCAGGGGGGTAGGGACTGAAGCTTTCTTT. Encoded protein: CASSRGVGTEAFF. The genes are TRBV5-4 and TRBJ1-1; D perhaps matches TRBD1 (6 bases). The CDR3 loop spans 13 amino acids. V lost 4 bases and J lost 5, with 12 bases in between. Germline CDR1 SGHNT, CDR2 YYREEE (reference sequence).

The chain employs TRBV30 and TRBJ1-5; D ambiguous. CDR1 is GTSNPN, CDR2 SVGIG, per germline (reference sequence). The germline V and J ends were trimmed by 2 bases and 0 bases, with 8 bases remaining between them. CDR3 length: 14 residues. The CDR3: CAWSKGYSNQPQHF. CDR3 in DNA: TGTGCCTGGAGTAAGGGTTATAGCAATCAGCCCCAGCATTTT.

This chain joins TRBV19 and TRBJ1-2; D remains ambiguous. Trimming cost V 3 bases and J 8 bases, with 19 bases left between them. CDR1 is LNHDA and CDR2 is SQIVND in the germline V gene (reference sequence). The CDR3 covers 15 residues. The CDR3 here is CASSIRTAFGRGYTF. The CDR3 DNA is TGTGCCAGTAGTATCCGGACCGCGTTTGGACGGGGCTACACCTTC.

V gene TRBV4-2 combines with J gene TRBJ1-3, with D uncertain. CDR1 is LGHNA and CDR2 is YNFKEQ in the germline V gene. Trimming left V 1 base short and J 3 bases short, with 4 bases between. The CDR3 sequence is 13 residues long. CDR3 DNA: TGTGCCAGCAGCCAAGTGTATGGAAACACCATATATTTT. Amino acid sequence: CASSQVYGNTIYF.

The V call is TRBV12-3 or TRBV12-4, the J call TRBJ2-7; D is undetermined. The CDR3 sequence is 13 residues long. Trimming removed 7 bases from V and 0 bases from J, with 10 bases in between. The CDR3: CASTSPSSYEQYF. CDR3 sequence (DNA): TGTGCCAGCACAAGCCCCAGCTCCTACGAGCAGTACTTC.

The chain couples TRBV28 to TRBJ2-7; possible D gene TRBD1, 5 bases. V shed 2 bases and J shed 6 bases, with 11 bases lying between them. Germline values: CDR1 MDHEN, CDR2 SYDVKM. The CDR3 contains 13 residues. The CDR3 sequence: CASSLGAGLEQYF. CDR3 nucleotide sequence: TGTGCCAGCAGTTTAGGGGCCGGGCTCGAGCAGTACTTC.

The chain is built from TRBV3-1 (or the pseudogene TRBV3-2) and TRBJ2-3; D is ambiguous. V shed 0 bases and J shed 2 bases, with 3 bases lying between them. The CDR3 is 13 residues long. Germline V gives CDR1 LGHDT, CDR2 YNNKEL (reference sequence). The CDR3 DNA is TGTGCCAGCAGCCAAGACTCCACAGATACGCAGTATTTT. Translation gives CASSQDSTDTQYF.

The V and J genes are TRBV2 and TRBJ2-6; 9 bases are a match to TRBD1. Trimming removed 8 bases from V and 4 bases from J; junction bases left unmatched: 9. Germline loops: CDR1 SNHLY, CDR2 FYNNEI. This CDR3 comprises 16 residues. The CDR3 loop is CASLRDRVNGANVLTF. Written as DNA, the CDR3 is TGTGCCAGCTTACGGGACAGGGTAAACGGGGCCAACGTCCTGACTTTC.